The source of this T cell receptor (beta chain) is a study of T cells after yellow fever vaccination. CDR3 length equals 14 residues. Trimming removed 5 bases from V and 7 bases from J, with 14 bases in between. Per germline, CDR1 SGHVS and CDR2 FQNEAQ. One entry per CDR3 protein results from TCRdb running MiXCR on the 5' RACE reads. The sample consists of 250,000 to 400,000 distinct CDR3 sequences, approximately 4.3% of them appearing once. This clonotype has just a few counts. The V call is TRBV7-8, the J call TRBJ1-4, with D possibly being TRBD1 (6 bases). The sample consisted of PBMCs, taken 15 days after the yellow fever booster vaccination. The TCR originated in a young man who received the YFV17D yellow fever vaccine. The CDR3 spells CASSRVRGSEKLFF. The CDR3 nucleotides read TGTGCCAGCAGCCGCGTCAGGGGAAGTGAAAAACTGTTTTTT.